The rows below give T cell receptor beta chains drawn from one sample of a study of graft-versus-host responses after intestinal transplantation. Generated by immunoSEQ multiplex PCR, the TCRdb table keeps only in-frame clones and is missing some. The table lists about 40,000 clones, about 90% of them singletons. This specimen consisted of PBMCs, obtained roughly 300 days after intestinal transplant. The receptor set was obtained from a human patient who received an intestinal transplant, so some T cells may come from the graft donor. Both conserved end residues are part of each CDR3.

v_call | cdr3_aa
TRBV7-3 | CASFPGSYEQYF
TRBV28 | CASSFTSTSGIRLNEQFF
TRBV28 | CASGPYLLGANVLTF
TRBV18 | CASSPRAGEGTDTQYF
TRBV5-1 | CASSLVTEDGYTF
TRBV16 | CASSQNTEAFF
TRBV15 | CATSREASWVGKLENEQFF
TRBV6-1 | CASKAGALYEQYF
TRBV5-1 | CASSPSGTGVYEQYF
TRBV6-1 | CASGCLKGANRAFF
TRBV15 | CATTDPGGPTDTQYF
TRBV28 | CASSFVDGDTEAFF
TRBV9 | CASSKASDSYNEQFF
TRBV11-2 | CASSWGTGPLYEQYF
TRBV4-2 | CASSQDRGRQPQHF
TRBV6-5 | CASSYGQGASLEQYF
TRBV28 | CASSLYPRETQYF
TRBV7-7 | CASSLSPAGGPYNEQFF
TRBV7-9 | CASNSDLTVGSNQPQHF
TRBV9 | CASSVGGGGTYEQYF
TRBV6-5 | CAVGWATEAFF
TRBV28 | CASSLRGYGYTF
TRBV9 | CASSPRGGAQPQHF
TRBV7-2 | CASSLGVGRPLDTQYF
TRBV21-1 | CASASRTKERGNQPQHF
TRBV28 | CASSLVSVGYTF
TRBV9 | CASSVRDKLRSGANVLTF
TRBV6-5 | CASTPPGAGGYTF
TRBV6-1 | CASSATGTLQETQYF
TRBV6-5 | CASSLSRGTEAFF
TRBV10-3 | CAIGNSGGAGETQYF
TRBV21-1 | CASSPHWASGSNEQFF
TRBV9 | CASSVGGADEQYF
TRBV28 | CASSLRGAGLSYF
TRBV15 | CATSRDWRGYTF
TRBV9 | CASSTGQETQYF